The clone carrying this T cell receptor (beta chain) was counted only a few times. This entry comes from a study of OX40 agonist ivuxolimab in advanced cancers. As for the study in general: Hepatocellular carcinoma, melanoma, renal cell or head and neck cancer was diagnosed in the dose-escalation patients.

Germline V gene data show CDR1 as MNHEY and CDR2 as SVGAGI. This CDR3 spans 15 amino acids. V shed 2 bases and J 3 bases; nucleotides not matched to a gene: 3. TCRdb's copy holds only in-frame clones and misses some; the assay was immunoSEQ multiplex PCR. Of more than 60,000 clones in the sample, about 77% were seen once. The TCR sequence derives from an adult with an advanced solid tumor such as melanoma, head and neck, liver or kidney cancer. The V gene is TRBV6-5, the J gene TRBJ1-3; 8 bases are shared with TRBD1. The sequencing here drew on CD4+ or CD8+ T cells sorted from blood, taken in a trial of the OX40 agonist ivuxolimab. The CDR3 protein is CASSYQTGVGNTIYF. Written as DNA, the CDR3 is TGTGCCAGCAGTTACCAGACAGGGGTTGGAAACACCATATATTTT.